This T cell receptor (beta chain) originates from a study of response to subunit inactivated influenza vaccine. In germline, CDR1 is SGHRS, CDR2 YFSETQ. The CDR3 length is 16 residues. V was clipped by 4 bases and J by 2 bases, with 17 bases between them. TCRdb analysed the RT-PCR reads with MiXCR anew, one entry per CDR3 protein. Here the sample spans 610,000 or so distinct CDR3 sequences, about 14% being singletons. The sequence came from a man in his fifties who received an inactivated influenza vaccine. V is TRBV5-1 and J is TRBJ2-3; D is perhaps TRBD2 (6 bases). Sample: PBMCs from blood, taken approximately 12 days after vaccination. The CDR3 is CASSLGGGSLTDTQYF. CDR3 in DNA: TGCGCCAGCAGCCTGGGAGGAGGGAGCCTCACAGATACGCAGTATTTT.